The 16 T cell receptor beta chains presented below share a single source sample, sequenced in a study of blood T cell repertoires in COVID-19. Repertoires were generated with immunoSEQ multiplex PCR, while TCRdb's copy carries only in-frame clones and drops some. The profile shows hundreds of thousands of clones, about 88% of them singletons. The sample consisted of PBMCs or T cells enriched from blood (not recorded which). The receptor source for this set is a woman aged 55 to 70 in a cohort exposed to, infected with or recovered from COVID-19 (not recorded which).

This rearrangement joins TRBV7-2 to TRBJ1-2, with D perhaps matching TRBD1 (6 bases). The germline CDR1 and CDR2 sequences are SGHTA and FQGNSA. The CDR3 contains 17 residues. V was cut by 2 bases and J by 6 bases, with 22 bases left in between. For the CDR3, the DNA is TGTGCCAGCAGCTTAAGAGTGAGCGGGGGGCAAAGACATGGCTACACCTTC. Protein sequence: CASSLRVSGGQRHGYTF. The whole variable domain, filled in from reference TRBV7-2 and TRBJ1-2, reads GAGVSQSPSNKVTEKGKDVELRCDPISGHTALYWYRQSLGQGLEFLIYFQGNSAPDKSGLPSDRFSAERTGGSVSTLTIQRTQQEDSAVYLCASSLRVSGGQRHGYTFGSGTRLTVV.

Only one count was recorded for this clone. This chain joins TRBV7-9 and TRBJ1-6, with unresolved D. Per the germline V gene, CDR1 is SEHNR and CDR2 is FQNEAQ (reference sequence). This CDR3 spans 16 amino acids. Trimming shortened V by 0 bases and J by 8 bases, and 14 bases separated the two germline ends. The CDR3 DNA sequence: TGTGCCAGCAGCTTAGCCGGTGGCGGAGATTATTCACCCCTCCACTTT. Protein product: CASSLAGGGDYSPLHF.

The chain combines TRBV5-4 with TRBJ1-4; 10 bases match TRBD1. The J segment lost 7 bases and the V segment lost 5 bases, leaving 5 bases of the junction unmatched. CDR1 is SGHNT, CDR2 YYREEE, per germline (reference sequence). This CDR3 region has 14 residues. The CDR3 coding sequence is TGTGCCAGCAGTCGGGACAGGGGCGGTGAAAAACTGTTTTTT. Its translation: CASSRDRGGEKLFF.

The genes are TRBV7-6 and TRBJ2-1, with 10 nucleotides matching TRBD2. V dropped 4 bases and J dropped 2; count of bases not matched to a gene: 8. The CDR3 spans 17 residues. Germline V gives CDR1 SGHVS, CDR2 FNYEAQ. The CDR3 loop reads CASSSTLSGRAYNEQFF. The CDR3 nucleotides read TGTGCCAGCAGCTCCACATTGAGCGGGAGGGCCTACAATGAGCAGTTCTTC.

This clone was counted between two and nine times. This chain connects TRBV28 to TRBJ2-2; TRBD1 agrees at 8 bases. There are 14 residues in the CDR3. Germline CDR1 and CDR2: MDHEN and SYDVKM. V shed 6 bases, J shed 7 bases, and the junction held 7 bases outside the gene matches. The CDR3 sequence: CASSLDRVNGELFF. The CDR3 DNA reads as TGTGCCAGCAGCCTGGACAGGGTAAACGGGGAGCTGTTTTTT.

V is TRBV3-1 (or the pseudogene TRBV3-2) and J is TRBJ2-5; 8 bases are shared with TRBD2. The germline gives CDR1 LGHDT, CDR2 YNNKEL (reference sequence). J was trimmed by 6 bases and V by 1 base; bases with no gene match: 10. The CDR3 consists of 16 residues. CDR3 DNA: TGTGCCAGCAGCCAAGTGGCGGGGGGATTGGGGAAGACCCAGTACTTC. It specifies CASSQVAGGLGKTQYF.

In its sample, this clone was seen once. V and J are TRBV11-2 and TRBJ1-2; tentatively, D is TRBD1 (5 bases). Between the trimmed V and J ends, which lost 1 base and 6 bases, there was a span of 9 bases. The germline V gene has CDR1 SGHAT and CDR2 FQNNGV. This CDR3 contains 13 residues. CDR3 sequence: CASSLVGRDGYTF. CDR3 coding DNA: TGTGCCAGCAGCTTAGTTGGCAGGGATGGCTACACCTTC.

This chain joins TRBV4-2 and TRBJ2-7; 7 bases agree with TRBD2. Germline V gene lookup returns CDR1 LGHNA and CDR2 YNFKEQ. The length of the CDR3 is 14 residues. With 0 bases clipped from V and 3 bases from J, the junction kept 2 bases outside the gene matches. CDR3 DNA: TGTGCCAGCAGCCAAGATAGGGACTACTACGAGCAGTACTTC. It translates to CASSQDRDYYEQYF.

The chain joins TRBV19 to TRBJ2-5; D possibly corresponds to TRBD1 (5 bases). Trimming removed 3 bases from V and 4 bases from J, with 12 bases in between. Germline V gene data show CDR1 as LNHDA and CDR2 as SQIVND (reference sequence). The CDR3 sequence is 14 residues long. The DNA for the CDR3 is TGTGCCAGTAGTATGGGGCTGTCTCGAGAGACCCAGTACTTC. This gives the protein CASSMGLSRETQYF.

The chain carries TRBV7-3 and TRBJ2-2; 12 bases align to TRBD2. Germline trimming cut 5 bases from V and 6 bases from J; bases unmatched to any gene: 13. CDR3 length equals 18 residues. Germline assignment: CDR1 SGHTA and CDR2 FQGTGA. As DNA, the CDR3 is TGTGCCAGCAGCATCCCGAATCTAGCGGGAGGGCCTTCCGGGGAGCTGTTTTTT. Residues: CASSIPNLAGGPSGELFF.

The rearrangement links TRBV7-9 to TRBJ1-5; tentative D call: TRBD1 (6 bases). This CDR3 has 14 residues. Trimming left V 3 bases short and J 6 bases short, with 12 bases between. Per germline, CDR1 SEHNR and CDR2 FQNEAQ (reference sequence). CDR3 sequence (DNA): TGTGCCAGCAGCTTGAAGGGGGAGGGTCAGCCCCAGCATTTT. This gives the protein CASSLKGEGQPQHF.

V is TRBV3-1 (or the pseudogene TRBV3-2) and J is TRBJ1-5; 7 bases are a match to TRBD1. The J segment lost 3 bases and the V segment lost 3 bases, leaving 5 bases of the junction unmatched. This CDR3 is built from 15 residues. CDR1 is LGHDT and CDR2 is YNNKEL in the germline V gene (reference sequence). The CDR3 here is CASSQNRGYNQPQHF. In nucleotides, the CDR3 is TGTGCCAGCAGCCAGAACAGGGGCTACAATCAGCCCCAGCATTTT.

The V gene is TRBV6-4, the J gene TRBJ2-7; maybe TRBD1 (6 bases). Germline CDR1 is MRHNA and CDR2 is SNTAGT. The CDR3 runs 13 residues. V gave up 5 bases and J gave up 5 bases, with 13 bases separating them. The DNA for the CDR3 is TGTGCCAGCAGTACTTTTCAGGGGAACGAGCAGTACTTC. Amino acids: CASSTFQGNEQYF.

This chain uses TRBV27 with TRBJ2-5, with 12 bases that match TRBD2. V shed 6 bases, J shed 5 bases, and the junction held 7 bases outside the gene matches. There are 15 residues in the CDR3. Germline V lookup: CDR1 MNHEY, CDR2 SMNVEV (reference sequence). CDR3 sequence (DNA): TGTGCCAGCAGCCCCCGACTAGCGGGAGCGGAGACCCAGTACTTC. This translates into CASSPRLAGAETQYF.

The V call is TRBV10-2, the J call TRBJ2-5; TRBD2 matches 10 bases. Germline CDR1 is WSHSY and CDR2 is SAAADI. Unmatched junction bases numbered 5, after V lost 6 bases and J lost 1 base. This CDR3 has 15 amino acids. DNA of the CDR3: TGCGCCAGCAGGTGGGCTAGCGGGGGCCAAGAGACCCAGTACTTC. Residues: CASRWASGGQETQYF.

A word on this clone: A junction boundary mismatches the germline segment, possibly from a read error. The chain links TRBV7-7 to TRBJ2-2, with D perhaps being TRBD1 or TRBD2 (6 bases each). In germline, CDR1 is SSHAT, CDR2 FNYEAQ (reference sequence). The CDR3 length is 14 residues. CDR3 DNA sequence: TGTGCTAGCAGGGGACTTGGGAACACCGGGGAGCTGTTTTTT. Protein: CASRGLGNTGELFF. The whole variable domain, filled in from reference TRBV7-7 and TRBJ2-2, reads GAGVSQSPRYKVTKRGQDVTLRCDPISSHATLYWYQQALGQGPEFLTYFNYEAQPDKSGLPSDRFSAERPEGSISTLTIQRTEQRDSAMYRCASRGLGNTGELFFGEGSRLTVL.